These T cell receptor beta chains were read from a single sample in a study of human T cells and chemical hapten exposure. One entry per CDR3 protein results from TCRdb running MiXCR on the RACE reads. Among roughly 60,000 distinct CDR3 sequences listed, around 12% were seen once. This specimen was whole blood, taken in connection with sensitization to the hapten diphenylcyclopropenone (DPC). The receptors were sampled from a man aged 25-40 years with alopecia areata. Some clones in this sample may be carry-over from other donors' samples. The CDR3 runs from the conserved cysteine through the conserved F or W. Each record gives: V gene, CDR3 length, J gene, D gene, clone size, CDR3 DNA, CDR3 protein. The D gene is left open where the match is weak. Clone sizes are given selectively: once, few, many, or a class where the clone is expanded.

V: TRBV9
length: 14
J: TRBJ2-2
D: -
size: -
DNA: TGTGCCAGCAGCGTTGACAGTGGCACCGGGGAGCTGTTTTTT
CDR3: CASSVDSGTGELFF

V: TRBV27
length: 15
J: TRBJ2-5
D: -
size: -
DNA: TGTGCCAGCAGTTTTTTGGGGGTCCGGCAAGAGACCCAGTACTTC
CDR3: CASSFLGVRQETQYF

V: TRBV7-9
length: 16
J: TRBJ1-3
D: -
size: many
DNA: TGTGCCAGCAGCTTAGAGGATTGGGGTTCGGGAAACACCATATATTTT
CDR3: CASSLEDWGSGNTIYF

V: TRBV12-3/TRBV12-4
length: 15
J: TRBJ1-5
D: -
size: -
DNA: TGTGCCAGCAGCTCCACCGGGGGGGGGAATCAGCCCCAGCATTTT
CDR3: CASSSTGGGNQPQHF

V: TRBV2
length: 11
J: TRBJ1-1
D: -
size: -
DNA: TGTGCCAGCATGGGGGGCGCCGGGGCTTTCTTT
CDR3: CASMGGAGAFF

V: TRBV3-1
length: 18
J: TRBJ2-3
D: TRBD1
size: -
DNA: TGTGCCAGCAGCCAAGCCTACAGGGGGCGGATTAGCACAGATACGCAGTATTTT
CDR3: CASSQAYRGRISTDTQYF

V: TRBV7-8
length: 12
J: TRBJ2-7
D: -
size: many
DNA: TGTGCCAGCAGCAAAGTGGAAGGGTTTCCGTACTTC
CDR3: CASSKVEGFPYF

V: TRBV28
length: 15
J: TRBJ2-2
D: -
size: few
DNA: TGTGCCAGCAGTTTATTCCCAGAGACCACCGGGGAGCTGTTTTTT
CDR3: CASSLFPETTGELFF

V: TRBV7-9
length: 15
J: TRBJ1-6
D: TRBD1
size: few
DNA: TGTGCCAGCAGCATGGGACAGGGTTATAATTCACCCCTCCACTTT
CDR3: CASSMGQGYNSPLHF

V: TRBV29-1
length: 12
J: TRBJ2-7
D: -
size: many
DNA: TGCAGCTCCCGGGACACCAACTACGAGCAGTACTTC
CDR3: CSSRDTNYEQYF

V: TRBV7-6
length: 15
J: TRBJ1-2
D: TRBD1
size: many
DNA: TGTGCCAGCAGCTTAGGGACAGGGAAGTTCTATGGCTACACCTTC
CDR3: CASSLGTGKFYGYTF

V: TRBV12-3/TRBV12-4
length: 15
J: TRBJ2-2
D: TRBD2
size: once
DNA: TGTGCCAGCAGGACACTAGCGGGGGCAATCGGGGAGCTGTTTTTT
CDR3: CASRTLAGAIGELFF

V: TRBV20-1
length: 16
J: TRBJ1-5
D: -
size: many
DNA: TGCAGTGCTAGTGCAGGGAAGGGGCATAGCAATCAGCCCCAGCATTTT
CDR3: CSASAGKGHSNQPQHF

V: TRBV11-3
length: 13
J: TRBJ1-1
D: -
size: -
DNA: TGTGCCAGCAGCTTAAACAATGCGAATGAAGCTTTCTTT
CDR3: CASSLNNANEAFF

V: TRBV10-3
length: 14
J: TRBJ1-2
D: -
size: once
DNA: TGTGCCATCAGTGAGTCGACGATTGCATACCTTCCCGTCTTC
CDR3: CAISESTIAYLPVF

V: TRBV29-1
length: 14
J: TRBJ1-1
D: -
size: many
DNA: TGCAGCGTTGAAAAGGGGGGCGTCGGGACTGAAGCTTTCTTT
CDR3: CSVEKGGVGTEAFF

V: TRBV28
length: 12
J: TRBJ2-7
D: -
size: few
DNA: TGTGCCAGCAGTTTACAGGTCTCCGAGCAGTACTTC
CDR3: CASSLQVSEQYF

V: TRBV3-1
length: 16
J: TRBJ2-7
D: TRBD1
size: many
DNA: TGTGCCAGCAGCCAAGAGGGACAGGTGAAGTCGGACGAGCAGTACTTC
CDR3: CASSQEGQVKSDEQYF

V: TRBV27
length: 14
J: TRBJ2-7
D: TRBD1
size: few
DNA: TGTGCCAGCAGTAACAGGGGGCCCACCTACGAGCAGTACTTC
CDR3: CASSNRGPTYEQYF

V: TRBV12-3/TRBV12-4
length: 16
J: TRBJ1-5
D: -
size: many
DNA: TGTGCCAGCAGCGCCGGGCTATCGGGACGGAATCAGCCCCAGCATTTT
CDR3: CASSAGLSGRNQPQHF

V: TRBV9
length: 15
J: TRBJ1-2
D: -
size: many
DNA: TGTGCCAGCAGCACCCTGGACAGCCCCGACTATGGCTACACCTTC
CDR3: CASSTLDSPDYGYTF

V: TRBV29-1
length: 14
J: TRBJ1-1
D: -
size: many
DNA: TGCAGCGCCGCCGACAGATTTACGAACACTGAAGCTTTCTTT
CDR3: CSAADRFTNTEAFF

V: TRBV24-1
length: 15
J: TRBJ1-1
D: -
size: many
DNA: TGTGCCACCGCTGCGGGGGGCCAAAGGAACACTGAAGCTTTCTTT
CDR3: CATAAGGQRNTEAFF

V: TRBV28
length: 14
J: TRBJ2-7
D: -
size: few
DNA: TGTGCCAGCAGTTTCCGGACGTACCATTACGAGCAGTACTTC
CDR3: CASSFRTYHYEQYF

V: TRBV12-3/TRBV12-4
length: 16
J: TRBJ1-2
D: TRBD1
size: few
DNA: TGTGCCAGCAGTTATACTGGACAGGGCTTTGGCTATGGCTACACCTTC
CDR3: CASSYTGQGFGYGYTF

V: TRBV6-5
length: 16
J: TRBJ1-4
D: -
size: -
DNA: TGTGCCAGCAGTTACTCGTGGCCAGGGGAAGATGAAAAACTGTTTTTT
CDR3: CASSYSWPGEDEKLFF

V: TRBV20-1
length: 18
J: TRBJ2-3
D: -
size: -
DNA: TGCAGTGCTAGGCCGCGACATAGGAGAAATTTTGGCACAGATACGCAGTATTTT
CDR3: CSARPRHRRNFGTDTQYF

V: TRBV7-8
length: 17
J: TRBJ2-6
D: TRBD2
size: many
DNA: TGTGCCAGCAGCCCACCGGGACTAAACGACAGGGCCAACGTCCTGACTTTC
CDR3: CASSPPGLNDRANVLTF

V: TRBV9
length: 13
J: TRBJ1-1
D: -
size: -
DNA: TGTGCCAGCAGCGTAGCTCAGGCCGCCGAAGCTTTCTTT
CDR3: CASSVAQAAEAFF

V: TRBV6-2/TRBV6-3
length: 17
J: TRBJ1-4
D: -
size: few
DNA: TGTGCCAGCAGTTACTCGAAAGCGGAGACGTTACGAGAAAAACTGTTTTTT
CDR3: CASSYSKAETLREKLFF

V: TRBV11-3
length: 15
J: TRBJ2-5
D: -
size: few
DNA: TGTGCCAGCAGCTTAGACGGGGGCCCCCAAGAGACCCAGTACTTC
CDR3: CASSLDGGPQETQYF

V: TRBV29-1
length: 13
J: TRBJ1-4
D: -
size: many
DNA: TGCAGCGTCACTCCCGGGACTAATGAAAAACTGTTTTTT
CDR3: CSVTPGTNEKLFF

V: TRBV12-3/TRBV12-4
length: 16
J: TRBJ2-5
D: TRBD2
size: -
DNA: TGTGCCAGCAGTCCCATAGCGGGGGACATCCAAGAGACCCAGTACTTC
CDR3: CASSPIAGDIQETQYF

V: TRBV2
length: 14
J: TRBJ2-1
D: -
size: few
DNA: TGTGCCAGCAAGGAGGGACGGGGGTACAATGAGCAGTTCTTC
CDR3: CASKEGRGYNEQFF

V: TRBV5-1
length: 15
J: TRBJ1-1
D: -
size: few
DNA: TGCGCCAGCACCCCGACGACGGGGGGCAACACTGAAGCTTTCTTT
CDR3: CASTPTTGGNTEAFF

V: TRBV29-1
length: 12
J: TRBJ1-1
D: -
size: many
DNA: TGCAGCGTTGTCAAGTCGGGTACTGAAGCTTTCTTT
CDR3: CSVVKSGTEAFF

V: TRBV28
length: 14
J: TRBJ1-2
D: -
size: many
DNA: TGTGCCAGCAGTTTAGGGACATTCCTCTATGGCTACACCTTC
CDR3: CASSLGTFLYGYTF

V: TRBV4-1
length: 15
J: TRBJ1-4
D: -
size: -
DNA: TGCGCCAGCAGCGCCCAGGGCGTGACTAATGAAAAACTGTTTTTT
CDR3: CASSAQGVTNEKLFF

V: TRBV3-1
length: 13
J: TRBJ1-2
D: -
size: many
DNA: TGTGCCAGCAGCCAAGGCGCAGAGTATGGCTACACCTTC
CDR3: CASSQGAEYGYTF

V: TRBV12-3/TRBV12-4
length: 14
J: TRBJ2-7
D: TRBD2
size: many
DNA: TGTGCCAGCAGTTTGGCGGGGGGGGCCTACGAGCAGTACTTC
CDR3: CASSLAGGAYEQYF

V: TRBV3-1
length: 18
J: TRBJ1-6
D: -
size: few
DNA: TGTGCCAGCAGCCAAGGGGTAGGTGCAGGGGCCCATAATTCACCCCTCCACTTT
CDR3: CASSQGVGAGAHNSPLHF

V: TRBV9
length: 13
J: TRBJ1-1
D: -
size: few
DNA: TGTGCCAGCAGCGGGCCGGGAGGGGCTGAAGCTTTCTTT
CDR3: CASSGPGGAEAFF

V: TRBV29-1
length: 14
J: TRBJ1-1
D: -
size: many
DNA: TGCAGCGTTGAGCCCCGGGAGAGGAACACTGAAGCTTTCTTT
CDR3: CSVEPRERNTEAFF

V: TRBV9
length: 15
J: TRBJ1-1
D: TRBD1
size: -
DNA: TGTGCCAGCAGCGTGTCCGAGGGGGCATTCACTGAAGCTTTCTTT
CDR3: CASSVSEGAFTEAFF

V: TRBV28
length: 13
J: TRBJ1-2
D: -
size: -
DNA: TGTGCCACCTTGTGGGACGCGGACTATGGCTACACCTTC
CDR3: CATLWDADYGYTF

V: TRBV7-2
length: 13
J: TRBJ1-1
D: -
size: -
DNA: TGTGCCAGCAGCCAGGACAGGAACACTGAAGCTTTCTTT
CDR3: CASSQDRNTEAFF

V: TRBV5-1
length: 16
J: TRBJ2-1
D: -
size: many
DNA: TGCGCCAGCAGCTCCGTCCCCGAGGCTTTCTACAATGAGCAGTTCTTC
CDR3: CASSSVPEAFYNEQFF